Listed below are T cell receptor beta chains from one sample, sequenced in a study of early T cells in non-severe SARS-CoV-2 infection. TCRdb re-derived calls from the 5' RACE reads in MiXCR, one entry per CDR3 protein. The sample includes about 110,000 distinct CDR3 sequences, roughly 10% seen only once; the top ten take roughly 8%. The sequenced sample consisted of whole blood. Receptor source: an adult who was a healthcare worker with PCR-confirmed SARS-CoV-2 infection or an uninfected control (not recorded which). Both conserved end residues are part of each CDR3. Fields, in order: D gene, J gene, V gene, clone size, CDR3 protein, CDR3 DNA. D genes are given only for firm matches. Part of the rows lack a size; the others show once, few, many or a class for expanded clones.

d_call: TRBD2
j_call: TRBJ2-3
v_call: TRBV7-3
clone_size: .
cdr3_aa: CASSTTSGRSDTQYF
cdr3_nt: TGTGCCAGCAGCACTACAAGCGGGAGGTCAGATACGCAGTATTTT

d_call: .
j_call: TRBJ2-7
v_call: TRBV11-2
clone_size: once
cdr3_aa: CASSLDQATYEQYF
cdr3_nt: TGTGCCAGCAGCTTAGATCAGGCGACCTACGAGCAGTACTTC

d_call: .
j_call: TRBJ2-3
v_call: TRBV29-1
clone_size: few
cdr3_aa: CSVLPATDTQYF
cdr3_nt: TGCAGCGTGCTACCGGCCACAGATACGCAGTATTTT

d_call: .
j_call: TRBJ1-1
v_call: TRBV6-2/TRBV6-3
clone_size: many
cdr3_aa: CASEPYRAPGTEAFF
cdr3_nt: TGTGCCAGCGAACCCTACAGGGCCCCGGGGACTGAAGCTTTCTTT

d_call: TRBD1
j_call: TRBJ2-7
v_call: TRBV12-3/TRBV12-4
clone_size: few
cdr3_aa: CASSGWTGNVREQYF
cdr3_nt: TGTGCCAGCAGCGGTTGGACAGGTAATGTTCGCGAGCAGTACTTC

d_call: .
j_call: TRBJ2-5
v_call: TRBV4-1
clone_size: few
cdr3_aa: CASSQVGAIQETQYF
cdr3_nt: TGCGCCAGCAGCCAAGTGGGGGCTATCCAAGAGACCCAGTACTTC

d_call: TRBD2
j_call: TRBJ2-4
v_call: TRBV19
clone_size: once
cdr3_aa: CASSVWLAGDPAKNIQYF
cdr3_nt: TGTGCCAGTAGTGTCTGGCTAGCGGGAGATCCAGCCAAAAACATTCAGTACTTC

d_call: .
j_call: TRBJ2-1
v_call: TRBV2
clone_size: .
cdr3_aa: CASRSGLMGDEQFF
cdr3_nt: TGTGCCAGCAGATCGGGACTGATGGGCGATGAGCAGTTCTTC

d_call: .
j_call: TRBJ2-7
v_call: TRBV6-2/TRBV6-3
clone_size: .
cdr3_aa: CASNPGPHSYEQYF
cdr3_nt: TGTGCCAGCAATCCGGGACCGCACTCCTACGAGCAGTACTTC

d_call: .
j_call: TRBJ1-5
v_call: TRBV6-2/TRBV6-3
clone_size: .
cdr3_aa: CASTGPRQPQHF
cdr3_nt: TGTGCCAGCACGGGCCCCCGTCAGCCCCAGCATTTT

d_call: TRBD2
j_call: TRBJ2-1
v_call: TRBV5-1
clone_size: .
cdr3_aa: CASRYTSGSGNEQFF
cdr3_nt: TGCGCCAGCAGGTATACTAGCGGGAGCGGCAATGAGCAGTTCTTC

d_call: .
j_call: TRBJ2-5
v_call: TRBV6-1
clone_size: few
cdr3_aa: CASSDGWYQETQYF
cdr3_nt: TGTGCCAGCAGTGACGGATGGTACCAAGAGACCCAGTACTTC

d_call: .
j_call: TRBJ1-2
v_call: TRBV28
clone_size: .
cdr3_aa: CASSPGGGYTF
cdr3_nt: TGTGCCAGCAGCCCTGGCGGTGGCTACACCTTC

d_call: .
j_call: TRBJ2-3
v_call: TRBV7-9
clone_size: many
cdr3_aa: CASSPDLRDTQYF
cdr3_nt: TGTGCCAGCAGCCCGGACCTAAGAGATACGCAGTATTTT

d_call: TRBD2
j_call: TRBJ2-2
v_call: TRBV7-2
clone_size: many
cdr3_aa: CASSTTSGSENTGELFF
cdr3_nt: TGTGCCAGCAGTACGACTAGCGGGAGTGAGAACACCGGGGAGCTGTTTTTT

d_call: .
j_call: TRBJ2-1
v_call: TRBV5-1
clone_size: .
cdr3_aa: CASSAQDGEQFF
cdr3_nt: TGCGCCAGCAGCGCACAGGATGGAGAGCAGTTCTTC

d_call: .
j_call: TRBJ2-1
v_call: TRBV2
clone_size: many
cdr3_aa: CASSLPHGEQFF
cdr3_nt: TGTGCCAGCAGTCTCCCTCACGGTGAGCAGTTCTTC

d_call: .
j_call: TRBJ2-1
v_call: TRBV20-1
clone_size: .
cdr3_aa: CSAKAVPGRSYNEQFF
cdr3_nt: TGCAGTGCTAAAGCGGTTCCCGGACGATCCTACAATGAGCAGTTCTTC

d_call: TRBD2
j_call: TRBJ2-3
v_call: TRBV11-2
clone_size: .
cdr3_aa: CASSLGLDVRSTDTQYF
cdr3_nt: TGTGCCAGCAGCCTTGGACTAGACGTTAGGAGCACAGATACGCAGTATTTT

d_call: .
j_call: TRBJ2-1
v_call: TRBV20-1
clone_size: many
cdr3_aa: CSANLPFYNEQFF
cdr3_nt: TGCAGTGCGAACCTACCCTTCTACAATGAGCAGTTCTTC